This T cell receptor beta chain comes out of a study of vaccination and CD4 T cells after COVID-19. Turning to the study itself: Post-vaccination samples were procured at a median of roughly 76 days following dose two (range 14 to 241). Controls used CEFX viral epitopes (positive), HIV-1 Nef peptides (negative), or no peptide.

This clonotype has a handful of counts. Its target is unknown. Scientists ran DNA taken from cultured CD4+ T cells through the Oncomine TCR Beta short-read assay for sequencing. TCRdb re-called the PCR reads with MiXCR, one entry per CDR3 protein. Among 20,000 or so distinct CDR3 sequences, 40% were seen once, and the ten largest hold around 8.5%. Treatment of the sample: roughly nine-day PBMC culture with coronavirus spike peptide pools or control peptides (ViraFEST assay). The CDR3 runs 15 residues. The germline CDR1 and CDR2 sequences are SGHTA and FQGNSA. The V segment lost 5 bases and the J segment 4 bases; nucleotides outside the gene matches: 4.

The rearrangement links TRBV7-2 to TRBJ2-7; TRBD2 matches at 14 bases. This receptor was taken from a human donor who had recovered from COVID-19. Specimen: CD4+ T cells from blood, cultured in vitro, collected after SARS-CoV-2 vaccination. The CDR3 DNA is TGTGCCAGCAGCCCGGGACTAGCGGGAGTATACGAGCAGTACTTC. Protein product: CASSPGLAGVYEQYF.